The clone carrying this TCR beta chain was counted at least ten times. Its antigen is currently unknown. This specimen comes from a study of neurological immune-mediated disorders. Study findings and constraints: Expansion of TCR clones was greatest in HTLV-1-associated myelopathy and smallest in multiple sclerosis, where it fell below that of healthy controls. Private repertoires in all groups were suggested, as expanded clones shared no CDR3 amino acid sequences across subjects.

V gave up 1 base and J gave up 0 bases, with 10 bases separating them. The CDR3 contains 16 residues. The V gene's germline CDR1 is MNHNS and CDR2 SASEGT. 5'RACE with 10-nucleotide random UMIs generated the cDNA. MiXCR was run by TCRdb on the 5' RACE reads, yielding one entry per CDR3 protein. The sample gives 70,000 to 95,000 distinct CDR3 sequences, approximately 13% of which show up once; roughly 5% is in the top ten. Indicated time point: longitudinal time-point 2. A total of 2 million PBMCs stored at -80 degrees C provided the unsorted libraries. Sample: PBMCs. The chain has TRBV6-1 and TRBJ2-4, with D uncertain. This TCR was sampled from a female donor with HTLV-1-associated myelopathy (HAM/TSP). This chain's CDR3 is CASSEGGSVAKNIQYF. CDR3 nucleotide sequence: TGTGCCAGCAGTGAAGGCGGCAGCGTAGCCAAAAACATTCAGTACTTC.